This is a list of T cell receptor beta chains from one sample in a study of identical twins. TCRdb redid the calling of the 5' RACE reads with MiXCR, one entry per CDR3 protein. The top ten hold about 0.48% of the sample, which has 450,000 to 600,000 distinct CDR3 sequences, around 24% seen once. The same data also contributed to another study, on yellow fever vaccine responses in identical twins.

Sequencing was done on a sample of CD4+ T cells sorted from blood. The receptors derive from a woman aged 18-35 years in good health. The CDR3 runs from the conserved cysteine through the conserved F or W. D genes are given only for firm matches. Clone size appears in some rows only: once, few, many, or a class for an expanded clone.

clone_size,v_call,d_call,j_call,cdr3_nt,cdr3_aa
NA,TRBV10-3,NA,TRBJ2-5,TGTGCCATCAGTGAGTCGAGTCTAGCCGGGGAGACCCAGTACTTC,CAISESSLAGETQYF
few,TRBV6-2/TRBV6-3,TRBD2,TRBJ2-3,TGTGCCAGCCGTAAGGCGGGGGGGGGCACAGATACGCAGTATTTT,CASRKAGGGTDTQYF
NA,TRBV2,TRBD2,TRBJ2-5,TGTGCCAGCAGTGAAGCGCGAGCACTAGCGGGCAGACGGGAGACCCAGTACTTC,CASSEARALAGRRETQYF
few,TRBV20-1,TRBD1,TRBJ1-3,TGCAGTGCCGGACAGGGGTCGGGAAACACCATATATTTT,CSAGQGSGNTIYF
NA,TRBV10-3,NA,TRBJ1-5,TGTGCCATCAGTGACTCGGTAAATCAGCCCCAGCATTTT,CAISDSVNQPQHF
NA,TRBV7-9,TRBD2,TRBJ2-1,TGTGCCAGCACCCTTAGAGGGAGGGCCCTCGATGAGCAGTTCTTC,CASTLRGRALDEQFF
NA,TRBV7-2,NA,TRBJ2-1,TGTGCCAGCAGCTTAGAGGCCCAGGGTACGGATGAGCAGTTCTTC,CASSLEAQGTDEQFF
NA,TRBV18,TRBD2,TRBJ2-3,TGTGCCAGCTCACCTAATAGCGGGAGCCTCACAGATACGCAGTATTTT,CASSPNSGSLTDTQYF
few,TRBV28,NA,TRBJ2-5,TGTGCCAGCAGGGTGGAAGCAGGGATGTTTGAAGAGACCCAGTACTTC,CASRVEAGMFEETQYF
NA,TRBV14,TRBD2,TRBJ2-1,TGTGCCAGCAGCCAAATTGAACTAGCGACTAATGAGCAGTTCTTC,CASSQIELATNEQFF
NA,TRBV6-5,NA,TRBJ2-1,TGTGCCAGCAGTTACGGATTAGTCTCGGTCGGTAATGAGCAGTTCTTC,CASSYGLVSVGNEQFF
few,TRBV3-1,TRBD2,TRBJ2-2,TGTGCCAGCAGCCAAAATGCGGGAGGCGGGGAGCTGTTTTTT,CASSQNAGGGELFF
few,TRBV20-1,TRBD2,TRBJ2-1,TGCAGTGCTCCTAGCGGGTGGCCGACCAATGAGCAGTTCTTC,CSAPSGWPTNEQFF
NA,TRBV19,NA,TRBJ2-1,TGTGCCAGTAGTCCAACCCAGCGGAGGCTGAACAATGAGCAGTTCTTC,CASSPTQRRLNNEQFF
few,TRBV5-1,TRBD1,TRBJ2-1,TGCGCCAGCAGCCCAACGAACACAGGGGTAGGGAACAATGAGCAGTTCTTC,CASSPTNTGVGNNEQFF
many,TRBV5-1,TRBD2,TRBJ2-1,TGCGCCAGCAGCCCGGGACTATTTGTCAATGAGCAGTTCTTC,CASSPGLFVNEQFF
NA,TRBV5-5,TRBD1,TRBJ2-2,TGTGCCAGCAGTACAGGGGGCACGTTGGGCGGGGAGCTGTTTTTT,CASSTGGTLGGELFF
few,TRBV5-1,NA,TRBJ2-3,TGCGCCAGCAGCAACGGGGTGGGTCCAGATACGCAGTATTTT,CASSNGVGPDTQYF
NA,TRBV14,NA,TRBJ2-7,TGTGCCAGCAGCCAAGCTGGGAACGAGCAGTACTTC,CASSQAGNEQYF
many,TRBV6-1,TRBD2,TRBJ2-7,TGTGCCAGCAGCCCCATAGCGGGAGGGCCCCTCTACGAGCAGTACTTC,CASSPIAGGPLYEQYF
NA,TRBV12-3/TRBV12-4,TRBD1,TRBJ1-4,TGTGCCAGCAGCCAGGGGGAGCGGGAAAAACTGTTTTTT,CASSQGEREKLFF
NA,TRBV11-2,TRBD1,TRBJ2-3,TGTGCCAGCAGCTTAAGAGCGACAGGGGGAAGGGATACGCAGTATTTT,CASSLRATGGRDTQYF
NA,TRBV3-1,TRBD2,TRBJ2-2,TGTGCCACCCGTTCCGGGACTAGCGGGAGCACCGGGGAGCTGTTTTTT,CATRSGTSGSTGELFF
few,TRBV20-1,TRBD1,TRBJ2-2,TGCAGTGCTAGGCCGGGACAGGACACCGGGGAGCTGTTTTTT,CSARPGQDTGELFF
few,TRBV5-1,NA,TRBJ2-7,TGCGCCAGCAGCTTGGGCCCTGGGGGCTACGAGCAGTACTTC,CASSLGPGGYEQYF
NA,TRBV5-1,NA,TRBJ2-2,TGCGCCAGCAGACCCGGACCCGCCGGGGAGCTGTTTTTT,CASRPGPAGELFF
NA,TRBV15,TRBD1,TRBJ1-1,TGTGCCACCAGCAGTGGGACAGTTGAAGCTTTCTTT,CATSSGTVEAFF